This record concerns one T cell receptor (beta chain) sequence. Its cognate antigen is unknown. The TRB cDNA libraries were prepared by 5' RACE with UMI labels. Using the 5' RACE reads, TCRdb records one entry per CDR3 protein without DNA. Its table records 90,000 to 100,000 distinct CDR3 sequences. Germline V gives CDR1 SGHTA, CDR2 FQGTGA. The length of the CDR3 is 16 residues. This entry comes from a study of CXCR3-negative and CXCR3-positive naive CD8 T cells. Study-wide points: Naive cells positive for CXCR3 carried more hydrophobic TRB CDR3s than CXCR3-negative ones.

The CD45RO-CCR7+CD27+CD95- phenotype denoted naive CD8+ T cells. The origin of this receptor is a human donor in good health. Some clones in this sample may be carry-over from other donors' samples. This sequence joins TRBV7-3 and TRBJ2-7; TCRdb designates TRBD1, a call that cannot be tested without DNA. The specimen sequenced was naive CXCR3+ CD8+ T cells from blood. Documented subset: CD45RO-CCR7+CD27+CD95- naive CD8+ T cells expressing CXCR3 (TNR3+). The chain's CDR3 is CASSPGQGALFYEQYF.